This T cell receptor (beta chain) was identified in a study of blood T cell repertoires in COVID-19. Looking at the study overall: Acute and convalescent COVID-19 samples came from the United States, Italy and Spain. The analysed material was cDNA or gDNA that came from T cells, B-cell-depleted T cells, or PBMCs.

Authors' data handling: Amplification from reference gene primers served as the basis for estimated nucleated cell counts. Repertoires were generated with immunoSEQ multiplex PCR, while TCRdb's copy carries only in-frame clones and drops some. Clone size and the V and J calls come from that table; the DNA yielded D and trimming. The repertoire holds roughly 120,000 clones, with more than 70% as singletons. CDR3 length: 17 residues. The V gene end was trimmed by 0 bases and the J gene end by 6 bases; junction bases not matched to a gene: 6. Germline CDR1 is MGHRA and CDR2 is YSYEKL. The sequenced sample consisted of peripheral blood. The rearrangement links TRBV4-1 to TRBJ2-3, with TRBD2 identical over 13 bases. The clonotype comes from a human donor in a cohort sampled during active COVID-19. CDR3 sequence (DNA): TGCGCCAGCAGCCAAGATGAGGGACTAGCGGGGCGGGATACGCAGTATTTT. It specifies CASSQDEGLAGRDTQYF.